This TCR beta chain derives from a study of T cells after yellow fever vaccination. General study findings and limits: Among all clonotypes, a small share was observed in both CD4 and CD8 compartments. Peaking on day 5 versus 15, the secondary response was faster but weaker. Most primary-vaccination clones reappeared after the booster (around 95% CD4, more than 70% CD8).

Concerning this clonotype: Antigen specificity is unknown.

The CDR3 is made up of 12 amino acids. V lost 6 bases and J 5 bases, leaving 11 bases between the germline ends. Germline CDR1 is SGHKS and CDR2 is YYEKEE (reference sequence). Researchers made TCR cDNA using 5'RACE template switching, and this step added a universal primer site and UMIs. TCRdb passed the 5' RACE reads through MiXCR, listing each CDR3 protein once. The sample consists of 350,000 to 550,000 distinct CDR3 sequences, approximately 18% of them appearing once. The source material was PBMCs, sampled before the yellow fever booster vaccination. The source of this sequence is a man aged 18 to 29 who received the YFV17D yellow fever vaccine. The V call is TRBV5-5, the J call TRBJ2-5; no clear D gene. In DNA, the CDR3 is TGTGCCAGCACCAACCCCCGGGAGACCCAGTACTTC. Protein product: CASTNPRETQYF.